This T cell receptor (beta chain) is drawn from a study of blood T cell repertoires in COVID-19. V was trimmed by 5 bases and J by 1 base, leaving 12 bases between them. The germline V gene encodes CDR1 SGHTA and CDR2 FQGNSA. The CDR3 extends over 15 amino acids. Profiling relied on immunoSEQ multiplex PCR, and the TCRdb table lists in-frame clones only, not all of them. The sample carries about 140,000 clones, roughly 88% recorded once. The TCR sequence derives from a woman aged 55 to 70 with acute or convalescent COVID-19. This chain joins TRBV7-2 and TRBJ1-5; D unresolved. The material sequenced was peripheral blood. The DNA of the CDR3 is TGTGCCAGCAGCCCGAACTCGGGAAGCAATCAGCCCCAGCATTTT. Translation: CASSPNSGSNQPQHF.